Presented here are 6 T cell receptor beta chains from one specimen sequenced in a study of cytomegalovirus exposure and HLA in healthy donors (dated by TCRdb to 2016 to 2017). Receptors were amplified or captured by the immunoSEQ multiplex PCR assay. A mixture of 60 forward primers for TCR Vbeta segments and 13 reverse primers for TCR Jbeta segments was used in the multiplex PCR. The clones in this table, taken by TCRdb from immuneACCESS, are in-frame only. Not every clone is retained; where verified, under half of the shortfall comes from an unresolved V gene, and the cause of the rest is unknown. The sample table shows about 200,000 clones, and 80% to 90% are seen once. About 3.1% of the sample is held by the ten biggest clonotypes. The sample was PBMCs. These TCRs come from a man in his thirties or forties in good health and CMV-seronegative.

The chain employs TRBV6-1 and TRBJ1-1, with D possibly being TRBD1 (5 bases). V was pared by 6 bases and J by 0 bases, with 11 bases between. The CDR3 is 14 amino acids. The germline V gene encodes CDR1 MNHNS and CDR2 SASEGT. DNA of the CDR3: TGTGCCAGCAGCAAACAGACAGTGAACACTGAAGCTTTCTTT. This gives the protein CASSKQTVNTEAFF.

Regarding this clone: At one end the junction does not follow the germline gene, possibly because of a read error. The chain is built from TRBV7-7 and TRBJ2-7; the D is unclear. CDR3 length equals 13 residues. CDR1 SSHAT and CDR2 FNYEAQ come from the germline V gene (reference sequence). CDR3 sequence reads: CASSLFHSYEQYF. For the CDR3, the DNA is TGTGCTAGCAGCTTATTTCATTCCTACGAGCAGTACTTC.

Only one count was recorded for this clone. The chain uses TRBV2 and TRBJ1-1; the D gene is possibly TRBD1 (6 bases). CDR1 and CDR2 (germline): SNHLY, FYNNEI. The CDR3 spans 18 residues. V was trimmed by 1 base and J by 0 bases, leaving 18 bases between them. The CDR3 protein is CASSEGGQPLPMNTEAFF. CDR3 bases: TGTGCCAGCAGTGAAGGGGGGCAGCCACTACCAATGAACACTGAAGCTTTCTTT.

V and J are TRBV2 and TRBJ1-2, with D possibly TRBD1 on 6 matching bases. Germline V lookup: CDR1 SNHLY, CDR2 FYNNEI. Trimming took 10 bases from V and 7 from J, leaving 16 bases between them. The CDR3 runs to 12 residues. CDR3 region: CATVGGARGYTF. In DNA, the CDR3 is TGTGCCACCGTTGGGGGGGCGCGTGGCTACACCTTC.

The chain carries TRBV5-5 and TRBJ1-5; 8 nucleotides line up with TRBD1. After removal of 4 bases from V and 4 bases from J, the junction contained 4 bases not matched to a gene. CDR3 length: 14 residues. Germline V gene data show CDR1 as SGHKS and CDR2 as YYEKEE (reference sequence). CDR3 DNA: TGTGCCAGCAGCCCGGGACAGGTAAATCAGCCCCAGCATTTT. This sequence encodes CASSPGQVNQPQHF.

The chain links TRBV11-2 to TRBJ2-4; 7 bases agree with TRBD1. Per the germline V gene, CDR1 is SGHAT and CDR2 is FQNNGV. V shed 3 bases, J shed 0 bases, and the junction held 5 bases outside the gene matches. The CDR3 runs to 16 residues. CDR3 loop: CASSFGQALAKNIQYF. The CDR3 nucleotides are TGTGCCAGCAGCTTCGGACAGGCCCTAGCCAAAAACATTCAGTACTTC.